Presented here are 17 T cell receptor beta chains from one specimen sequenced in a study of T cells in Graves' hyperthyroidism and ophthalmopathy. What was amplified from RNA transcripts were TCR beta CDR3 regions. RT-PCR in the first round (using the HTBI primer set) targeted the TCR CDR3. MiXCR was run by TCRdb on the multiplex PCR reads, yielding one entry per CDR3 protein. The sample yields about 600,000 distinct CDR3 sequences, about 16% seen once. The sequencing input was blood. These receptors all stem from a woman aged 40 to 50 with Graves' ophthalmopathy.

V gene TRBV6-1 combines with J gene TRBJ1-1; D unresolved. Germline CDR1 is MNHNS and CDR2 is SASEGT. V dropped 7 bases and J dropped 5 bases, with 29 bases sitting between them. The CDR3 loop spans 18 amino acids. CDR3 nucleotide sequence: TGTGCCAGCACCCTCTACGCTAACGGAGCACAAGGGTATACTGAAGCTTTCTTT. Its translation is CASTLYANGAQGYTEAFF.

This clonotype has a count of ten or more. The chain employs TRBV3-1 and TRBJ1-1; TRBD1 aligns across 7 bases. V gave up 2 bases and J gave up 3 bases; unmatched junction bases: 3. Germline values: CDR1 LGHDT, CDR2 YNNKEL (reference sequence). CDR3 size: 14 residues. CDR3 sequence reads: CASSQPDRDTEAFF. The CDR3 DNA follows: TGTGCCAGCAGCCAACCTGACAGGGACACTGAAGCTTTCTTT.

This clonotype occurred many times. V usage is TRBV11-2 and J usage is TRBJ2-4; 9 bases map to TRBD1. Per germline, CDR1 SGHAT and CDR2 FQNNGV. Losses at the gene ends were 2 bases for V and 5 bases for J; bases not matched to a gene: 7. This CDR3 has 16 amino acids. The CDR3 region has the DNA TGTGCCAGCAGCTTATATAACAGGGGGCCCGAAAACATTCAGTACTTC. It translates to CASSLYNRGPENIQYF. Together with reference TRBV11-2 and TRBJ2-4, the CDR3 gives the full variable domain: EAGVAQSPRYKIIEKRQSVAFWCNPISGHATLYWYQQILGQGPKLLIQFQNNGVVDDSQLPKDRFSAERLKGVDSTLKIQPAKLEDSAVYLCASSLYNRGPENIQYFGAGTRLSVL.

V usage is TRBV7-6 and J usage is TRBJ2-6; 7 bases match TRBD2. With V trimmed by 6 bases and J by 4 bases, 3 bases remained unmatched. Germline lookup yields CDR1 SGHVS and CDR2 FNYEAQ. The CDR3 has 14 residues. The CDR3 DNA is TGTGCCAGCAGGCCCGGGGGGGGGGCCAACGTCCTGACTTTC. Amino acid sequence: CASRPGGGANVLTF.

This clonotype appeared many times. The J gene is TRBJ2-5, the V gene TRBV20-1, with D hard to call. Germline V lookup: CDR1 DFQATT, CDR2 SNEGSKA (reference sequence). This CDR3 spans 14 amino acids. Trimming stripped 2 bases from V and 2 bases from J, with 12 bases between. The CDR3 protein is CSARLRKKQETQYF. CDR3 coding DNA: TGCAGTGCTAGACTACGAAAGAAACAAGAGACCCAGTACTTC.

This clonotype was recorded a few times. V usage is TRBV4-1 and J usage is TRBJ2-2; no reliable D call. V was pared by 4 bases and J by 1 base, with 10 bases between. The CDR3 length is 15 residues. CDR1 is MGHRA, CDR2 YSYEKL, per germline. The CDR3 sequence: CASSPHTVNTGELFF. CDR3 nucleotide sequence: TGCGCCAGCAGCCCCCACACAGTGAACACCGGGGAGCTGTTTTTT.

V usage is TRBV28 and J usage is TRBJ1-1, with 8 bases identical to TRBD1. The CDR3 has 14 amino acids. The V gene's germline CDR1 is MDHEN and CDR2 SYDVKM. V shed 6 bases and J 6 bases; nucleotides not matched to a gene: 9. CDR3 amino acids: CASSLRAQGAEAFF. The CDR3 DNA sequence: TGTGCCAGCAGCCTTAGAGCACAGGGGGCTGAAGCTTTCTTT.

This clonotype was counted only a few times. The chain combines TRBV20-1 with TRBJ1-1; possible D gene TRBD1, 6 bases. This CDR3 has 13 amino acids. Germline-derived CDR1 and CDR2 are DFQATT and SNEGSKA (reference sequence). V was trimmed by 2 bases and J by 0 bases, leaving 7 bases between them. The CDR3 region is CSARYRVNTEAFF. The DNA of the CDR3 is TGCAGTGCTAGATACAGGGTGAACACTGAAGCTTTCTTT.

The gene calls are TRBV5-1 and TRBJ1-6; D remains ambiguous. The V and J ends lost 7 bases and 7 bases respectively, with 24 bases between them. The CDR3 has 17 amino acids. Looked up from germline, CDR1 is SGHRS and CDR2 is YFSETQ. The CDR3 bases are TGCGCCAGCCTGCCTATCGATATACAGCGAGGGAATTCACCCCTCCACTTT. Protein sequence: CASLPIDIQRGNSPLHF.

This clonotype occurred many times. The chain carries TRBV5-1 and TRBJ1-6; maybe TRBD1 (6 bases). This CDR3 is 15 amino acids long. CDR1 and CDR2 from the germline V gene are SGHRS and YFSETQ. The germline V and J ends were trimmed by 0 bases and 7 bases, with 11 bases remaining between them. In nucleotides, the CDR3 is TGCGCCAGCAGCTTGGAGGGGACACTAAATTCACCCCTCCACTTT. This sequence encodes CASSLEGTLNSPLHF.

This clonotype was observed many times. This sequence joins TRBV18 and TRBJ2-3; D is uncertain. V shed 2 bases and J shed 1 base, with 7 bases lying between them. This CDR3 has 14 amino acids. Germline V gives CDR1 KGHSH, CDR2 LQKENI. This CDR3 reads CASSPSVRTDTQYF. The CDR3 DNA sequence: TGTGCCAGCTCACCATCCGTACGCACAGATACGCAGTATTTT.

This chain uses TRBV30 with TRBJ1-2, with TRBD1 matching 8 bases. J gave up 7 bases and V 4 bases, and 8 bases lay outside the gene matches. Germline lookup yields CDR1 GTSNPN and CDR2 SVGIG (reference sequence). The CDR3 extends over 13 amino acids. This CDR3 is CAWTSGQGAGYTF. The CDR3 DNA reads as TGTGCCTGGACTTCCGGGCAGGGGGCTGGCTACACCTTC.

There are many counts of this clonotype. The chain couples TRBV6-2 or TRBV6-3 to TRBJ2-2; 10 bases fit TRBD1. Unmatched junction bases numbered 4, after V lost 4 bases and J lost 2 bases. The germline V gene encodes CDR1 MNHEY and CDR2 SVGEGT. The CDR3 is 16 residues long. This chain's CDR3 is CASSFDRGPNTGELFF. CDR3 sequence (DNA): TGTGCCAGCAGTTTCGACAGGGGGCCCAACACCGGGGAGCTGTTTTTT.

This rearrangement joins TRBV13 to TRBJ1-1; D uncertain. The CDR3 is 14 residues long. V lost 7 bases and J 0 bases, leaving 12 bases between the germline ends. Germline V gives CDR1 PRHDT, CDR2 FYEKMQ (reference sequence). This CDR3 is CASTKGHLNTEAFF. CDR3 bases: TGTGCCAGCACCAAAGGGCACTTGAACACTGAAGCTTTCTTT.

This clonotype was detected ten times or more. The gene calls are TRBV20-1 and TRBJ1-1; the match to TRBD1 covers 7 bases. CDR1 is DFQATT and CDR2 is SNEGSKA in the germline V gene (reference sequence). This CDR3 contains 14 residues. V lost 4 bases and J lost 10; bases outside the gene matches: 15. CDR3 sequence (DNA): TGCAGTGCTACCCGACAGGGACCTTCGGCGGGAGCTTTCTTT. Translated, it gives CSATRQGPSAGAFF.

V usage is TRBV20-1 and J usage is TRBJ1-5; D is ambiguous. The CDR3 is 12 amino acids. V shed 6 bases and J shed 4 bases, with 10 bases lying between them. Germline CDR1 is DFQATT and CDR2 is SNEGSKA (reference sequence). DNA for the CDR3: TGCAGTGCCCAGTGGGGTAATCAGCCCCAGCATTTT. This sequence encodes CSAQWGNQPQHF.

The chain uses TRBV11-3 and TRBJ2-1, with D perhaps matching TRBD2 (6 bases). From germline, CDR1 is SGHNT and CDR2 YENEEA. This CDR3 has 15 residues. V dropped 2 bases and J dropped 9 bases, with 17 bases sitting between them. CDR3 sequence: CASSLLTGESSEQFF. CDR3 DNA sequence: TGTGCCAGCAGCTTATTGACGGGAGAATCCAGTGAGCAGTTCTTC.